Sequencing of this T cell receptor beta chain was carried out in a study of T-cell memory formation after mild COVID-19. Background on the study: Largely, TCR clusters stayed within a single donor. Study conclusions and caveats: Pre-infection memory showed some responding clones, and this suggested that cross-reactive memory joined. Those CD4+ clones that contracted were mainly in CM and EM (CD8+ ones in EMRA).

Germline V gene data show CDR1 as SEHNR and CDR2 as FQNEAQ (reference sequence). V dropped 1 base and J dropped 7; count of bases not matched to a gene: 6. The CDR3 is 14 amino acids. From 5'RACE with constant-segment primers came TCR alpha and TCR beta cDNA libraries that carried sample barcodes and UMIs. TCRdb reanalysed the 5' RACE reads using MiXCR and keeps one entry per CDR3 protein. This table has about 340,000 distinct CDR3 sequences, 15% appearing once. In this sample, this clonotype turned up a few times. Its specificity is unknown. V usage is TRBV7-9 and J usage is TRBJ2-7; 8 bases agree with TRBD1. This receptor was obtained from a man aged 18 to 29 who had mild COVID-19 (a few samples of this study predate the infection). Cell type and time point are not known. The material sequenced was PBMCs or a T cell subset sorted from them (not recorded which). DNA of the CDR3: TGTGCCAGCAGCTTAGGCTACAGGGGGAGGGAGCAGTACGTC. Amino acids: CASSLGYRGREQYV.